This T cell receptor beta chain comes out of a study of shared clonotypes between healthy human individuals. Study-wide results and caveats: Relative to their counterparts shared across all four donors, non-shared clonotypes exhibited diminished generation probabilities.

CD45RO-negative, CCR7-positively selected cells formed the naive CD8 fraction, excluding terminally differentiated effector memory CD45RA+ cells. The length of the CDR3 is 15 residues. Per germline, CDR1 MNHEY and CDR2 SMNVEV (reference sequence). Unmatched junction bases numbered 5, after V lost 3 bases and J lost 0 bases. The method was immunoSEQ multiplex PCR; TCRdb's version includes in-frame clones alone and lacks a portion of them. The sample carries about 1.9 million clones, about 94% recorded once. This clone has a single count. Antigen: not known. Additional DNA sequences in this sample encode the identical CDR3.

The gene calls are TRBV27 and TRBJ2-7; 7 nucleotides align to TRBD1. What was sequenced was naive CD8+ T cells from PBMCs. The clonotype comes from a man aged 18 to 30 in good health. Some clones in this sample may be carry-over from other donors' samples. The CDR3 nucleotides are TGTGCCAGCAGTTTGGGCAGGGGGAGCTCCTACGAGCAGTACTTC. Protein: CASSLGRGSSYEQYF.